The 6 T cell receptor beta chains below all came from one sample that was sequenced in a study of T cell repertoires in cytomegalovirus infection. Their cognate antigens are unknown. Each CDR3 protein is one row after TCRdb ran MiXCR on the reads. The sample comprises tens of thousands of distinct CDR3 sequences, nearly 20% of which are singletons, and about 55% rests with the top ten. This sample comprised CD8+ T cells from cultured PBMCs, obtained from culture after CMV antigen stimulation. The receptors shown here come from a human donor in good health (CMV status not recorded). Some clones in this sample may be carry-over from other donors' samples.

Here the CDR3 DNA reads TGTGCCAGTCGCGGGGGACAGGAGAACGAAAAACTGTTTTTT. Amino acid sequence: CASRGGQENEKLFF. The V call is TRBV19, the J call TRBJ1-4; TRBD1 aligns across 8 bases. V trimming: 8 bases; J trimming: 8 bases; junction bases outside the gene matches: 10. Germline values: CDR1 LNHDA, CDR2 SQIVND (reference sequence). The CDR3 is 14 residues long.

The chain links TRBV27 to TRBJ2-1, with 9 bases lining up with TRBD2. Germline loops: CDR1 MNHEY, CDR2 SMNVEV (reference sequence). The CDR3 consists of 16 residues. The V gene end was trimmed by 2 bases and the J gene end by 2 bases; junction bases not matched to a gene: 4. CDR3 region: CASSLVAGDTYNEQFF. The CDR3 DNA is TGTGCCAGCAGTTTAGTAGCGGGAGATACCTACAATGAGCAGTTCTTC.

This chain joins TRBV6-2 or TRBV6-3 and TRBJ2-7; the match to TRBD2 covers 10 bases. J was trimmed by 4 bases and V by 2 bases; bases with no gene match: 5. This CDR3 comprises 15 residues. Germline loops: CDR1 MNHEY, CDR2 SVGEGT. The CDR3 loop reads CASSYPASGSYEQYF. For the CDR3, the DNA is TGTGCCAGCAGTTACCCGGCTAGCGGGAGTTACGAGCAGTACTTC.

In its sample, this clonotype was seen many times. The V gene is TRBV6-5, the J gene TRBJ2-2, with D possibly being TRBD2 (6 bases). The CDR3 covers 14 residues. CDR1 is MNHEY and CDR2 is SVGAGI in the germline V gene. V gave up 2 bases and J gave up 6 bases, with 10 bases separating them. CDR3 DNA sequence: TGTGCCAGCAGTTACCGGCGGGGCCCCGGGGAGCTGTTTTTT. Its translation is CASSYRRGPGELFF.

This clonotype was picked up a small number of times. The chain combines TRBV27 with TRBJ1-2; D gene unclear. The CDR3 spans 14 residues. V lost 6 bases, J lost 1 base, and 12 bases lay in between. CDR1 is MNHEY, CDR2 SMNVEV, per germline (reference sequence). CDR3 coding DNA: TGTGCCAGCAGAGAGCGTGGGGATAACTATGGCTACACCTTC. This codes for CASRERGDNYGYTF.

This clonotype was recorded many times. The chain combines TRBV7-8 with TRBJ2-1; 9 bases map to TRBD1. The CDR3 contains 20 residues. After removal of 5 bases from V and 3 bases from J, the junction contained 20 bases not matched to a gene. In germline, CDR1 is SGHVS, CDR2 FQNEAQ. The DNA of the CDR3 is TGTGCCAGCAGCCCAGGGACAGGGTCATCGTTTGCAAAAAACTACAATGAGCAGTTCTTC. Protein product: CASSPGTGSSFAKNYNEQFF.